This record concerns one T cell receptor beta chain sequence. This entry comes from a study of blood T cell repertoires in COVID-19. Study context: Specimens from acute and convalescent COVID-19 originated in the United States, Italy and Spain. Sources were T cells, B-cell-depleted T cells, or PBMCs; the material itself was cDNA or gDNA.

Authors' data handling: Counts of nucleated cells, estimated from reference gene primer amplification, were obtained. Only in-frame clones appear in the TCRdb table, and some are missing; sequencing was by immunoSEQ multiplex PCR. D and trimming were read from the DNA, whereas the V and J calls and clone size are those reported in that table. The profile shows fewer than 25,000 clones, approximately 90% of them singletons. This CDR3 has 15 residues. Germline CDR1 and CDR2: SQVTM and ANQGSEA. V was cut by 3 bases and J by 4 bases, with 15 bases left in between. Material for sequencing was peripheral blood. The clonotype was recovered from a man between 65 and 85 years old with acute or convalescent COVID-19. The chain employs TRBV29-1 and TRBJ1-4, with D maybe TRBD1 (5 bases). The CDR3 spells CSVDVGGGINEKLFF. The CDR3 DNA is TGCAGCGTTGATGTTGGGGGGGGAATTAATGAAAAACTGTTTTTT.